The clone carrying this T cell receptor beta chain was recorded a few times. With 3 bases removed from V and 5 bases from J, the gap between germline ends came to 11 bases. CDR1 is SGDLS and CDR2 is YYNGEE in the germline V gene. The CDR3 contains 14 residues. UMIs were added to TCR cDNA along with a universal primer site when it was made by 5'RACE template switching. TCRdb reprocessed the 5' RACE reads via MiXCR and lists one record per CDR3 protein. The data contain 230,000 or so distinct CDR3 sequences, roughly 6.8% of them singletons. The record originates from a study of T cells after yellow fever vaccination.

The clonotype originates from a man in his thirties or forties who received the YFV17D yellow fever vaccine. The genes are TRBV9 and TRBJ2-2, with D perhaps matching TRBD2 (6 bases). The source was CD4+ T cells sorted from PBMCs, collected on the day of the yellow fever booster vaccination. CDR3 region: CASSDGRGTGELFF. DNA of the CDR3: TGTGCCAGCAGCGACGGGAGAGGTACCGGGGAGCTGTTTTTT.